The 31 T cell receptor beta chains in this list originate from one sample, sequenced in a study of blood T cells in healthy people across ages. A sample-barcoded 5' primer and a J-beta primer mix were used in a second PCR of roughly 6 to 12 cycles. One entry per CDR3 protein, called by TCRdb with MiXCR from the 5' RACE reads. The data contain about 1.6 million distinct CDR3 sequences, roughly 30% of them singletons. The sequenced material came from blood. Receptors originate from a woman aged 30 to 39 in good health.

This chain links TRBV4-1 with TRBJ2-5, with TRBD1 matching 7 bases. The J call may not be correct, given that the DNA end is closer to TRBJ2-7. The CDR3 has 16 residues. CDR1 MGHRA and CDR2 YSYEKL come from the germline V gene. The DNA for the CDR3 is TGCGCCAGCAGCCAAGCCCAGACAGGGACCCACTCCGAGCAGTACTTC. This codes for CASSQAQTGTHSEQYF.

This clonotype was seen a handful of times. The chain couples TRBV27 to TRBJ2-7, with 7 bases that match TRBD2. Losses at the gene ends were 6 bases for V and 5 bases for J; bases not matched to a gene: 7. The CDR3 runs to 13 residues. The germline CDR1 and CDR2 sequences are MNHEY and SMNVEV (reference sequence). CDR3 nucleotide sequence: TGTGCCAGCAGCCCGGGAGGCCACCACGAGCAGTACTTC. It codes for CASSPGGHHEQYF.

The chain is built from TRBV15 and TRBJ2-1, with 15 bases that match TRBD2. The CDR3 loop spans 17 amino acids. The ends lost 8 bases at V and 6 bases at J; junction bases unmatched: 11. Germline V gene lookup returns CDR1 LNHNV and CDR2 YYDKDF (reference sequence). CDR3 nucleotide sequence: TGTGCCACCGATCCGGGACTAGCGGGAGGATTTCCCAATGAGCAGTTCTTC. Translating gives CATDPGLAGGFPNEQFF.

The V call is TRBV5-1, the J call TRBJ1-2; D gene unclear. The CDR3 loop spans 14 amino acids. Germline V gene lookup returns CDR1 SGHRS and CDR2 YFSETQ. V was shortened by 4 bases and J by 8 bases, with 18 bases between the two germline ends. CDR3 amino acids: CASSPQTLGRGYTF. Written as DNA, the CDR3 is TGCGCCAGCAGCCCGCAGACCCTGGGTCGGGGCTACACCTTC.

The chain couples TRBV6-2 or TRBV6-3 to TRBJ1-1; D ambiguous. CDR3 size: 15 residues. V shed 0 bases and J shed 5 bases, with 13 bases lying between them. In germline, CDR1 is MNHEY, CDR2 SVGEGT. In nucleotides, the CDR3 is TGTGCCAGCAGTTACTCGGAGCCGGGGTTGACTGAAGCTTTCTTT. It translates to CASSYSEPGLTEAFF.

This clonotype was picked up a small number of times. The rearrangement uses TRBV20-1 and TRBJ2-7; 8 nucleotides match TRBD2. The J call may be incorrect, as the DNA end agrees better with TRBJ2-5. There are 14 residues in the CDR3. The germline gives CDR1 DFQATT, CDR2 SNEGSKA (reference sequence). CDR3 sequence: CSAIGTRWGETQYF. The CDR3 bases are TGCAGTGCTATAGGGACTAGGTGGGGGGAGACCCAGTACTTC.

In this sample, this clonotype turned up a few times. The chain has TRBV12-3 or TRBV12-4 and TRBJ1-2; no reliable D call. The CDR3 is 13 residues long. V was shortened by 3 bases and J by 0 bases, with 5 bases between the two germline ends. Here the CDR3 reads CASSFKANYGYTF. The CDR3, as DNA: TGTGCCAGCAGTTTTAAAGCTAACTATGGCTACACCTTC.

This chain connects TRBV12-3 or TRBV12-4 to TRBJ1-1; D not resolved. This CDR3 region has 16 residues. Trimming left V 3 bases short and J 1 base short, with 15 bases between. The CDR3 region is CASSFPWALGNTEAFF. The CDR3 nucleotides read TGTGCCAGCAGTTTCCCCTGGGCCCTGGGGAACACTGAAGCTTTCTTT.

This clonotype came up a few times. This CDR3 reads CASSPYSGTYNEQFF. The CDR3 nucleotides are TGTGCCAGCAGTCCCTATAGCGGTACCTACAATGAGCAGTTCTTC. V is TRBV27 and J is TRBJ2-1, with D perhaps TRBD2 (6 bases). The CDR3 has 15 residues. The V gene's germline CDR1 is MNHEY and CDR2 SMNVEV (reference sequence). Trimming removed 5 bases from V and 2 bases from J, with 13 bases in between.

This chain uses TRBV3-1 with TRBJ2-1; D might be TRBD2 (6 bases). Germline assignment: CDR1 LGHDT and CDR2 YNNKEL (reference sequence). Deletions cut 2 bases from V and 0 bases from J, with 11 bases between. This CDR3 is built from 16 residues. CDR3: CASSQMGGASYNEQFF. Written as DNA, the CDR3 is TGTGCCAGCAGCCAAATGGGCGGGGCCTCCTACAATGAGCAGTTCTTC.

The CDR3 region is CASSLGQGVKTQYF. CDR3 in DNA: TGTGCCAGCAGCTTGGGCCAGGGGGTGAAGACCCAGTACTTC. V and J are TRBV5-5 and TRBJ2-7; 7 bases line up with TRBD1. Judging by the DNA end, TRBJ2-5 fits better; the J call may be wrong. This CDR3 has 14 amino acids. Germline CDR1 SGHKS, CDR2 YYEKEE (reference sequence).

This clonotype came up a few times. J is TRBJ2-3 and V is TRBV2; 8 nucleotides match TRBD2. Germline lookup yields CDR1 SNHLY and CDR2 FYNNEI. There are 15 residues in the CDR3. With V trimmed by 1 base and J by 6 bases, 6 bases remained unmatched. Here the CDR3 reads CASSEVGGAGDTQYF. CDR3 sequence (DNA): TGTGCCAGCAGTGAAGTCGGGGGGGCCGGGGATACGCAGTATTTT. Supplemented by reference TRBV2 and TRBJ2-3, the full variable domain reads EPEVTQTPSHQVTQMGQEVILRCVPISNHLYFYWYRQILGQKVEFLVSFYNNEISEKSEIFDDQFSVERPDGSNFTLKIRSTKLEDSAMYFCASSEVGGAGDTQYFGPGTRLTVL.

The V gene is TRBV27, the J gene TRBJ1-1, with D maybe TRBD1 (6 bases). CDR1 and CDR2 from the germline V gene are MNHEY and SMNVEV (reference sequence). The CDR3 loop spans 20 amino acids. With 1 base removed from V and 2 bases from J, the gap between germline ends came to 26 bases. DNA for the CDR3: TGTGCCAGCAGTTTATACCCCCTCCCAGGGTTACAGGGAGAAAACACTGAAGCTTTCTTT. It codes for CASSLYPLPGLQGENTEAFF.

The chain uses TRBV20-1 and TRBJ1-6; D possibly corresponds to TRBD1 (6 bases). CDR3 length: 15 amino acids. Germline V gene lookup returns CDR1 DFQATT and CDR2 SNEGSKA (reference sequence). Trimming took off 4 bases at V and 0 bases at J, with 10 bases between the two ends. Here the CDR3 DNA reads TGCAGTGCTACCGAGGACAGCTCCTATAATTCACCCCTCCACTTT. It codes for CSATEDSSYNSPLHF.

The chain employs TRBV28 and TRBJ1-5, with 10 bases identical to TRBD1. The CDR3 is 14 residues long. Germline CDR1 MDHEN, CDR2 SYDVKM. After removal of 4 bases from V and 10 bases from J, the junction contained 7 bases not matched to a gene. The CDR3 loop is CASSYRTGGGPQHF. The CDR3 bases are TGTGCCAGCAGTTATCGGACAGGGGGTGGACCCCAGCATTTT.

This clonotype was seen a handful of times. V gene TRBV28 combines with J gene TRBJ2-1; TRBD2 agrees at 14 bases. This CDR3 is built from 19 residues. CDR1 is MDHEN, CDR2 SYDVKM, per germline. The V segment lost 7 bases and the J segment 1 base; nucleotides outside the gene matches: 12. Written as DNA, the CDR3 is TGTGCCAGCATCCGCCCGGGACTAGCGGGAGAGGGGTCCTACAATGAGCAGTTCTTC. Protein product: CASIRPGLAGEGSYNEQFF.

J is TRBJ2-1 and V is TRBV12-5; 10 nucleotides line up with TRBD2. The CDR3 contains 15 residues. CDR1 is LGHNT, CDR2 FRNRAP, per germline. J was trimmed by 6 bases and V by 8 bases; bases with no gene match: 10. For the CDR3, the DNA is TGTGCTAGTAGGCTAGCGGGAGATCGGGCCAATGAGCAGTTCTTC. Encoded protein: CASRLAGDRANEQFF.

With regard to this clonotype: A much larger clone lies a single base off, so this may be a read error. The CDR3 loop reads CASSQLGLAGETRYF. CDR3 in DNA: TGCGCCAGCAGCCAACTCGGACTAGCGGGCGAGACCCGGTACTTC. V is TRBV4-1 and J is TRBJ2-7; 11 bases line up with TRBD2. CDR3 length: 15 amino acids. Looked up from germline, CDR1 is MGHRA and CDR2 is YSYEKL. With V trimmed by 2 bases and J by 12 bases, 12 bases remained unmatched.

The chain recombines TRBV18 with TRBJ2-1, with D possibly matching TRBD2 (5 bases). V was cut by 8 bases and J by 0 bases, with 14 bases left in between. The CDR3 is 15 residues long. Germline-derived CDR1 and CDR2 are KGHSH and LQKENI. CDR3 amino acids: CASRLEVSSYNEQFF. CDR3 bases: TGTGCCAGCCGGTTGGAGGTAAGCTCCTACAATGAGCAGTTCTTC.

CDR3 coding DNA: TGTGCCAACCGACCGACACCTGGGCAGGGGGATCAGCCCCAGCATTTT. Protein product: CANRPTPGQGDQPQHF. The chain links TRBV4-2 to TRBJ1-5; TRBD1 matches 7 bases. Germline V lookup: CDR1 LGHNA, CDR2 YNFKEQ. The J segment lost 5 bases and the V segment lost 10 bases, leaving 17 bases of the junction unmatched. This CDR3 is built from 16 residues.

This clonotype showed up just a few times. This chain uses TRBV27 with TRBJ2-3; D call uncertain. Germline loops: CDR1 MNHEY, CDR2 SMNVEV (reference sequence). The CDR3 runs 13 residues. Trimming took off 5 bases at V and 6 bases at J, with 12 bases between the two ends. The CDR3 spells CASSGPPKDTQYF. The CDR3 bases are TGTGCCAGCAGTGGACCGCCGAAGGATACGCAGTATTTT.

A word on this clonotype: Mismatch with germline at one junction end may stem from a read error. J is TRBJ2-7 and V is TRBV7-9; D gene ambiguous. The CDR3 is made up of 12 amino acids. Germline V gives CDR1 SEHNR, CDR2 FQNEAQ (reference sequence). Written as DNA, the CDR3 is TGTGCCGGCAGCATGGGGTCCTACGAGCAGTACTTC. Protein: CAGSMGSYEQYF.

The genes are TRBV6-2 or TRBV6-3 and TRBJ2-1; 12 bases map to TRBD2. The CDR3 covers 18 residues. V trimming: 8 bases; J trimming: 9 bases; junction bases outside the gene matches: 20. Looked up from germline, CDR1 is MNHEY and CDR2 is SVGEGT. In DNA, the CDR3 is TGTGCCAGCGGACGTCGGCTAGCGGGGGGGGGATGGGTCGGTGAGCAGTTCTTC. The encoded protein is CASGRRLAGGGWVGEQFF.

This clonotype was observed a handful of times. CDR3 sequence: CASTRDRMNTEAFF. Written as DNA, the CDR3 is TGTGCCAGCACCCGGGACAGAATGAACACTGAAGCTTTCTTT. The rearrangement uses TRBV6-1 and TRBJ1-1, with 7 bases fitting TRBD1. This CDR3 is 14 amino acids long. Germline CDR1 reads MNHNS; CDR2 reads SASEGT. Trimming removed 7 bases from V and 0 bases from J; junction bases left unmatched: 5.

The chain combines TRBV20-1 with TRBJ2-7; TRBD2 might be the D (5 bases). The DNA end lines up better with TRBJ2-5; the J call may be wrong. Germline CDR1 and CDR2: DFQATT and SNEGSKA (reference sequence). The CDR3 covers 14 residues. Written as DNA, the CDR3 is TGCAGTGCTAGAGGGGAGTACGGAGCAGGGACCCAGTACTTC. Its protein product is CSARGEYGAGTQYF.

This chain joins TRBV7-6 and TRBJ1-2; 7 bases are shared with TRBD1. CDR1 and CDR2 (germline): SGHVS, FNYEAQ. V shed 5 bases and J 6 bases; nucleotides not matched to a gene: 6. The CDR3 loop spans 13 amino acids. CDR3 nucleotide sequence: TGTGCCAGCAGCCCCGGGACAGCTCATGGCTACACCTTC. It translates to CASSPGTAHGYTF.

This clonotype appeared a few times. The chain is built from TRBV27 and TRBJ2-1; possibly TRBD1 for D (6 bases). The V gene lost 5 bases and the J gene lost 8 bases, with 13 bases spanning the gap. Germline V gene lookup returns CDR1 MNHEY and CDR2 SMNVEV (reference sequence). The CDR3 is made up of 13 amino acids. This CDR3 reads CASSHQGIDEQFF. CDR3 sequence (DNA): TGTGCCAGCAGTCATCAGGGGATCGATGAGCAGTTCTTC.

This clonotype has at least ten counts. The chain recombines TRBV5-1 with TRBJ2-1, with D perhaps given as TRBD1 or TRBD2 (5 bases each). The germline gives CDR1 SGHRS, CDR2 YFSETQ. The CDR3 totals 15 residues. The germline V and J ends were trimmed by 0 bases and 8 bases, with 15 bases remaining between them. DNA for the CDR3: TGCGCCAGCAGCTTGGCCTCAACGGGACGGGATGAGCAGTTCTTC. The encoded protein is CASSLASTGRDEQFF. Together with reference TRBV5-1 and TRBJ2-1, the CDR3 gives the full variable domain: KAGVTQTPRYLIKTRGQQVTLSCSPISGHRSVSWYQQTPGQGLQFLFEYFSETQRNKGNFPGRFSGRQFSNSRSEMNVSTLELGDSALYLCASSLASTGRDEQFFGPGTRLTVL.

A single count supports this clonotype. Sequence at one end of the junction differs from germline and may be a read error. This sequence joins TRBV20-1 and TRBJ2-3; possible D gene TRBD2, 5 bases. CDR3 length: 15 amino acids. Germline CDR1 is DFQATT and CDR2 is SNEGSKA (reference sequence). In nucleotides, the CDR3 is TGCAGTACTAGAGATCTTGGATCTAGCACAGATACGCAGTATTTT. It translates to CSTRDLGSSTDTQYF.

This clonotype was observed at least ten times. This sequence joins TRBV29-1 and TRBJ2-3, with D unresolved. V lost 7 bases and J 6 bases, leaving 17 bases between the germline ends. The CDR3 is 13 amino acids. The germline V gene encodes CDR1 SQVTM and CDR2 ANQGSEA. Here the CDR3 reads CSASDGYRDTQYF. CDR3 bases: TGCAGCGCCTCGGACGGGTATAGGGATACGCAGTATTTT.

This clonotype was seen a handful of times. The chain links TRBV20-1 to TRBJ2-5; 13 bases agree with TRBD2. In germline, CDR1 is DFQATT, CDR2 SNEGSKA (reference sequence). The CDR3 is 16 amino acids. V was clipped by 0 bases and J by 2 bases; unmatched bases: 3. CDR3 nucleotides: TGCAGTGCTAGAGATGGGACTAGCGGGGATCAAGAGACCCAGTACTTC. As protein: CSARDGTSGDQETQYF.